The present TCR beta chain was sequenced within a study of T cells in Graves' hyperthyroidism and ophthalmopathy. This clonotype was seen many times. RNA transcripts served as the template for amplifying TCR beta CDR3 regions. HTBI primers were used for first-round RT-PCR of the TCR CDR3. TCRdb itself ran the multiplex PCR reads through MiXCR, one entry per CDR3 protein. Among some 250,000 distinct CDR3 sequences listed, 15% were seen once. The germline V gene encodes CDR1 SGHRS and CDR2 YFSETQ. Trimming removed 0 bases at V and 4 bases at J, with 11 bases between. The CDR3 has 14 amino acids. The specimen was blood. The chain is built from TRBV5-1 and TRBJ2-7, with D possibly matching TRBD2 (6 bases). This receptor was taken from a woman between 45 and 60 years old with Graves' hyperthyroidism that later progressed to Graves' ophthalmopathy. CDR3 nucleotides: TGCGCCAGCAGCTTGGGAGCGGGTTATTACGAGCAGTACTTC. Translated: CASSLGAGYYEQYF.